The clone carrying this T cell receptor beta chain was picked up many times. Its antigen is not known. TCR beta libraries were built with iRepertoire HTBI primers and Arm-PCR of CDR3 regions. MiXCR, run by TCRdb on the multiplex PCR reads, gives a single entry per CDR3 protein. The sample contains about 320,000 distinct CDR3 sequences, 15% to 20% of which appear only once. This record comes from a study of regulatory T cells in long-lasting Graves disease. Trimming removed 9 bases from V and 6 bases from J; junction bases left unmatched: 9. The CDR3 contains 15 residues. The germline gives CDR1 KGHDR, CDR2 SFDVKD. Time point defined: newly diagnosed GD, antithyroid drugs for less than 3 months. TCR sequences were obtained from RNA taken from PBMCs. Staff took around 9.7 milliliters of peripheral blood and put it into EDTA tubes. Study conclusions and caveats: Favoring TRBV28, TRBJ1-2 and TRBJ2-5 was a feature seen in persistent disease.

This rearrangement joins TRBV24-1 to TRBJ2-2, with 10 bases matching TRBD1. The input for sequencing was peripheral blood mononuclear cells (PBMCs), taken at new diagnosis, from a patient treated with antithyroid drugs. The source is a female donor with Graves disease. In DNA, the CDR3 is TGTGCCACCGGGTCTCCGGGACAGGGGTCCGGGGAGCTGTTTTTT. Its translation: CATGSPGQGSGELFF.